The 15 T cell receptor beta chains reported below all come from one sample, sequenced in a study of OX40 agonist ivuxolimab in advanced cancers. The library was prepared using the immunoSEQ multiplex PCR assay. Not all clones reach the TCRdb copy of this immuneACCESS table, which keeps in-frame sequences only. Checked studies attribute under half of the gap to unresolved V genes and leave the rest unexplained. In this sample the table shows more than 65,000 clones, more than 70% of which occur a single time. The leading ten clones occupy approximately 6.1% of the sample. The sample consisted of CD4+ or CD8+ T cells sorted from blood, taken in a trial of the OX40 agonist ivuxolimab. All receptors derive from an adult with an advanced solid tumor such as melanoma, head and neck, liver or kidney cancer.

The rearrangement joins TRBV11-2 to TRBJ2-7, with TRBD1 identical over 8 bases. Germline values: CDR1 SGHAT, CDR2 FQNNGV. The CDR3 has 18 residues. V lost 1 base and J lost 2; bases outside the gene matches: 13. The DNA of the CDR3 is TGTGCCAGCAGCTTAGGTCCCCAGGGGGCCCCAGTCCCCTACGAGCAGTACTTC. This gives the protein CASSLGPQGAPVPYEQYF.

The V gene is TRBV10-2, the J gene TRBJ2-2, with 7 positions matching TRBD2. Germline-derived CDR1 and CDR2 are WSHSY and SAAADI. With V trimmed by 10 bases and J by 4 bases, 6 bases remained unmatched. CDR3 length: 13 residues. The CDR3, as DNA: TGCGCCACTGGACTAGGTACCACCGGGGAGCTGTTTTTT. The encoded protein is CATGLGTTGELFF.

The genes are TRBV18 and TRBJ2-7; D perhaps matches TRBD1 (6 bases). Per germline, CDR1 KGHSH and CDR2 LQKENI. CDR3 length: 15 amino acids. The V gene lost 2 bases and the J gene lost 1 base, with 12 bases spanning the gap. The CDR3: CASSPTGTPSYEQYF. CDR3 DNA sequence: TGTGCCAGCTCACCAACCGGGACACCTTCCTACGAGCAGTACTTC.

This chain connects TRBV25-1 to TRBJ2-2; TRBD2 agrees at 8 bases. Germline CDR1 and CDR2: MGHDK and SYGVNS. The V gene end was trimmed by 3 bases and the J gene end by 1 base; junction bases not matched to a gene: 10. The CDR3 covers 18 residues. CDR3 coding DNA: TGTGCCAGCAGTGATGTGAGGGGTAGCGGGATGAACACCGGGGAGCTGTTTTTT. Its protein product is CASSDVRGSGMNTGELFF.

V gene TRBV5-6 combines with J gene TRBJ2-5; D is uncertain. In germline, CDR1 is SGHDT, CDR2 YYEEEE. The length of the CDR3 is 12 residues. Trimming took 4 bases from V and 7 from J, leaving 11 bases between them. The DNA for the CDR3 is TGTGCCAGCAGCCCATGGTCAAGGACCCAGTACTTC. It encodes CASSPWSRTQYF. The full variable domain, rest sourced from reference TRBV5-6 and TRBJ2-5, is DAGVTQSPTHLIKTRGQQVTLRCSPKSGHDTVSWYQQALGQGPQFIFQYYEEEERQRGNFPDRFSGHQFPNYSSELNVNALLLGDSALYLCASSPWSRTQYFGPGTRLLVL.

The chain carries TRBV5-1 and TRBJ2-3, with 7 bases matching TRBD1. With 4 bases clipped from V and 1 base from J, the junction kept 6 bases outside the gene matches. Per the germline V gene, CDR1 is SGHRS and CDR2 is YFSETQ. This CDR3 is 15 amino acids long. CDR3 sequence reads: CASSPQGQGTDTQYF. CDR3 coding DNA: TGCGCCAGCAGCCCGCAAGGACAGGGCACAGATACGCAGTATTTT.

This rearrangement joins TRBV7-9 to TRBJ1-6; a possible D gene is TRBD1 (5 bases). The germline V gene encodes CDR1 SEHNR and CDR2 FQNEAQ (reference sequence). V gave up 2 bases and J gave up 5 bases, with 13 bases separating them. This CDR3 contains 16 residues. The CDR3 is CASSLLLGGNNSPLHF. The CDR3 DNA reads TGTGCCAGCAGCTTATTGTTGGGGGGGAATAATTCACCCCTCCACTTT.

The chain couples TRBV2 to TRBJ2-5; the match to TRBD2 covers 7 bases. The tail of the sequence fits TRBJ2-7 better, so the J call may be wrong. Germline V CDR1 and CDR2: SNHLY, FYNNEI. The CDR3 runs 13 residues. CDR3 amino acids: CASSAVWGGEQYF. DNA for the CDR3: TGTGCCAGCAGTGCTGTATGGGGGGGCGAGCAGTACTTC.

This clone has just a few counts. The J gene is TRBJ2-7, the V gene TRBV6-5; D uncertain. Germline-derived CDR1 and CDR2 are MNHEY and SVGAGI. The ends were cut back, 0 bases at V and 2 bases at J, with 8 bases in the middle. The CDR3 runs to 14 residues. CDR3: CASSYSIDTYEQYF. The DNA for the CDR3 is TGTGCCAGCAGTTACTCTATCGACACCTACGAGCAGTACTTC.

A remark on this clone: Other DNA sequences in this specimen translate into the identical CDR3. This chain uses TRBV4-3 with TRBJ2-2; the D gene is possibly TRBD1 (6 bases). Trimming took 0 bases from V and 0 from J, leaving 14 bases between them. This CDR3 has 18 residues. Per germline, CDR1 LGHNA and CDR2 YSLEER. Here the CDR3 reads CASSQEPIGQTNTGELFF. In DNA form, the CDR3 reads TGCGCCAGCAGCCAAGAACCTATTGGACAGACGAACACCGGGGAGCTGTTTTTT.

The chain is built from TRBV6-6 and TRBJ1-6; no clear D. The V and J ends lost 0 bases and 11 bases respectively, with 8 bases between them. The V gene's germline CDR1 is MNHNY and CDR2 SVGAGI (reference sequence). The CDR3 runs 13 residues. CDR3: CASSYSVHPPLHF. The DNA of the CDR3 is TGTGCCAGCAGTTACTCAGTACATCCACCCCTCCACTTT.

The gene calls are TRBV5-6 and TRBJ1-4, with D possibly TRBD1 on 6 matching bases. This CDR3 contains 15 residues. From germline, CDR1 is SGHDT and CDR2 YYEEEE. Trimming pared 4 bases from V and 1 base from J, leaving 11 bases between. CDR3 loop: CASSLIQGTNEKLFF. CDR3 DNA sequence: TGTGCCAGCAGCCTAATACAGGGAACTAATGAAAAACTGTTTTTT. Complete variable domain (other parts from reference TRBV5-6 and TRBJ1-4): DAGVTQSPTHLIKTRGQQVTLRCSPKSGHDTVSWYQQALGQGPQFIFQYYEEEERQRGNFPDRFSGHQFPNYSSELNVNALLLGDSALYLCASSLIQGTNEKLFFGSGTQLSVL.

This chain connects TRBV29-1 to TRBJ2-7; TRBD1 matches 8 bases. After removal of 7 bases from V and 0 bases from J, the junction contained 5 bases not matched to a gene. This CDR3 is 13 amino acids long. The germline V gene encodes CDR1 SQVTM and CDR2 ANQGSEA. CDR3 nucleotides: TGCAGCGCCCTGACAGGGGACTCCTACGAGCAGTACTTC. Amino acids: CSALTGDSYEQYF.

In this sample, this clone turned up once. The rearrangement joins TRBV5-1 to TRBJ2-3; 7 nucleotides match TRBD1. V shed 4 bases, J shed 3 bases, and the junction held 5 bases outside the gene matches. Germline values: CDR1 SGHRS, CDR2 YFSETQ. There are 14 residues in the CDR3. In nucleotides, the CDR3 is TGCGCCAGCAGCGCCGGGACAGAAACAGATACGCAGTATTTT. Encoded protein: CASSAGTETDTQYF. The full variable domain, rest sourced from reference TRBV5-1 and TRBJ2-3, is KAGVTQTPRYLIKTRGQQVTLSCSPISGHRSVSWYQQTPGQGLQFLFEYFSETQRNKGNFPGRFSGRQFSNSRSEMNVSTLELGDSALYLCASSAGTETDTQYFGPGTRLTVL.

This clone was counted a few times. The chain carries TRBV19 and TRBJ2-1; 7 bases are shared with TRBD2. CDR1 and CDR2 from the germline V gene are LNHDA and SQIVND (reference sequence). The length of the CDR3 is 15 residues. Unmatched junction bases numbered 8, after V lost 5 bases and J lost 4 bases. CDR3: CASSAGDPSYNEQFF. CDR3 sequence (DNA): TGTGCCAGTAGTGCGGGGGACCCTTCTTACAATGAGCAGTTCTTC.